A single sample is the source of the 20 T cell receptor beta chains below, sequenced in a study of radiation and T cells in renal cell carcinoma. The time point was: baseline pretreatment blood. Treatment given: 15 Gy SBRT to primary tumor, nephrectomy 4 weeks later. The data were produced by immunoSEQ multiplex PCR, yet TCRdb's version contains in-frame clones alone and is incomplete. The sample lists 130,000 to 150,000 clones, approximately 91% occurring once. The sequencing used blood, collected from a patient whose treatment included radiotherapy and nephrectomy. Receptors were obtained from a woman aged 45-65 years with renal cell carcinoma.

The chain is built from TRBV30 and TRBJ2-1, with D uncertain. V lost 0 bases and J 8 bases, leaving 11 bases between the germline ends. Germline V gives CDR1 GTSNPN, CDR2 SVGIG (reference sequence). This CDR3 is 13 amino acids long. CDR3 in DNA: TGTGCCTGGAGTGTAGATAGGCTGCATGAGCAGTTCTTC. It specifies CAWSVDRLHEQFF.

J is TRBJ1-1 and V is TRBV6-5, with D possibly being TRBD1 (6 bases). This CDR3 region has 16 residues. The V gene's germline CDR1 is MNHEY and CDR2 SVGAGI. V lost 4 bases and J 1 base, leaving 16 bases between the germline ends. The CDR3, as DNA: TGTGCCAGCAGTTTGCCTTCGACAGGAAAGAACACTGAAGCTTTCTTT. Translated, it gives CASSLPSTGKNTEAFF.

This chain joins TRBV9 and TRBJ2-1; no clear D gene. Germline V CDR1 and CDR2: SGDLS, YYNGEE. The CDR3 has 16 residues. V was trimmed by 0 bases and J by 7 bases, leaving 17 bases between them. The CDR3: CASSVVSLTANNEQFF. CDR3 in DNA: TGTGCCAGCAGCGTAGTGAGCTTAACCGCTAATAATGAGCAGTTCTTC.

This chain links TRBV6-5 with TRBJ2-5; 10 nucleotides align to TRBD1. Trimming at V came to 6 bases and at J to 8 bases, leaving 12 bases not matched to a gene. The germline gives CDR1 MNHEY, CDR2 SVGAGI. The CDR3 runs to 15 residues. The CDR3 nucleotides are TGTGCCAGCAGCCTACGACAGGGGGCAGGGGGAACCCAGTACTTC. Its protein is CASSLRQGAGGTQYF.

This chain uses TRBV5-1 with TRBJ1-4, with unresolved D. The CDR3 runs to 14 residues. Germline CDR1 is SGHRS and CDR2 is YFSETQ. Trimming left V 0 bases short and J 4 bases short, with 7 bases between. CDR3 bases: TGCGCCAGCAGCTTGGAAGGCGATAATGAAAAACTGTTTTTT. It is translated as CASSLEGDNEKLFF.

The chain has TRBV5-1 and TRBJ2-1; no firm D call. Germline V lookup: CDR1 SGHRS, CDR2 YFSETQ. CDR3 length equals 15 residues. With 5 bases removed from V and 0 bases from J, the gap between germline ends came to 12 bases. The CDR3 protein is CASRPSWGSYNEQFF. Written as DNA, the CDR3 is TGCGCCAGCAGACCCTCTTGGGGCTCCTACAATGAGCAGTTCTTC.

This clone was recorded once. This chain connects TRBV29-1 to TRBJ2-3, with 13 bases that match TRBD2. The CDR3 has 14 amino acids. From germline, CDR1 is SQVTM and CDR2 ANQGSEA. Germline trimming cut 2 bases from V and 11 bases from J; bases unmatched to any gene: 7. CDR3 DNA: TGCAGCGTTGAACTCTTGACTAGCGGGGGGCGGCAGTATTTT. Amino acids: CSVELLTSGGRQYF.

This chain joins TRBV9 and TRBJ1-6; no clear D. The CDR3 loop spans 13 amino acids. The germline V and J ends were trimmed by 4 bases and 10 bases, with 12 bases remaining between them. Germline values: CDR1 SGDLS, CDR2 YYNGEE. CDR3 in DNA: TGTGCCAGCAGCAAGTCACTGGGATCACCCCTCCACTTT. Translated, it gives CASSKSLGSPLHF. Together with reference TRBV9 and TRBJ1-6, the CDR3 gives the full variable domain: DSGVTQTPKHLITATGQRVTLRCSPRSGDLSVYWYQQSLDQGLQFLIQYYNGEERAKGNILERFSAQQFPDLHSELNLSSLELGDSALYFCASSKSLGSPLHFGNGTRLTVT.

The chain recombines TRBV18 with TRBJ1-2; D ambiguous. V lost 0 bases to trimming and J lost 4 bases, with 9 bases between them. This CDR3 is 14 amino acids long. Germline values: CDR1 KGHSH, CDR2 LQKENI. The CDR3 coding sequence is TGTGCCAGCTCACCACCGGGGAACCGCTATGGCTACACCTTC. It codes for CASSPPGNRYGYTF.

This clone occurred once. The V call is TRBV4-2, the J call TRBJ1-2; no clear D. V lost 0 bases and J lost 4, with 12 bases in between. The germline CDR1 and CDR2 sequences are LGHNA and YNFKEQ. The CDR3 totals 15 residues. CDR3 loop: CASSQDSGSFYGYTF. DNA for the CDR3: TGTGCCAGCAGCCAAGATTCAGGTTCCTTCTATGGCTACACCTTC.

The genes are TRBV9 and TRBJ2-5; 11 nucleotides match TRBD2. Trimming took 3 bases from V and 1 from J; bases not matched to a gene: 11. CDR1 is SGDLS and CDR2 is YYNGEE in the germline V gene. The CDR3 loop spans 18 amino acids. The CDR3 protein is CASSARETSGGFQETQYF. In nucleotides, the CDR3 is TGTGCCAGCAGCGCCCGAGAAACTAGCGGGGGTTTCCAAGAGACCCAGTACTTC.

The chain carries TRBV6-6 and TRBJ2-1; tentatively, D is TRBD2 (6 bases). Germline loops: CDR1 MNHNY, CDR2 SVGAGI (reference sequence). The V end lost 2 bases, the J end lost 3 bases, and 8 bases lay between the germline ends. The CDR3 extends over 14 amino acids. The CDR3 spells CASSYGGVYNEQFF. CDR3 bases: TGTGCCAGCAGTTACGGCGGGGTCTACAATGAGCAGTTCTTC.

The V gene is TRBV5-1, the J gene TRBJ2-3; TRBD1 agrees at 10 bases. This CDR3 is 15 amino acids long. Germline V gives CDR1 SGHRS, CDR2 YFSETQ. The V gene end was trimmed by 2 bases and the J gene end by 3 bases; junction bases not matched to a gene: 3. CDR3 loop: CASSFDRGPTDTQYF. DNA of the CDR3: TGCGCCAGCAGCTTTGACAGGGGGCCGACAGATACGCAGTATTTT.

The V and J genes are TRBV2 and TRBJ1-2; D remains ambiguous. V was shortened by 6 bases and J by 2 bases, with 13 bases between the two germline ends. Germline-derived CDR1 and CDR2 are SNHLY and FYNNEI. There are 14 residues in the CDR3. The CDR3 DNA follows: TGTGCCAGCAGCTTCCCGGGAGCCAACTATGGCTACACCTTC. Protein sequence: CASSFPGANYGYTF.

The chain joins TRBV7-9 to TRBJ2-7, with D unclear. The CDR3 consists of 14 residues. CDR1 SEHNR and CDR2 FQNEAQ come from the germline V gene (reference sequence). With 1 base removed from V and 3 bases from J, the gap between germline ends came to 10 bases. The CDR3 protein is CASSLDRPSYEQYF. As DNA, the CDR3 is TGTGCCAGCAGCTTAGATCGACCAAGCTACGAGCAGTACTTC.

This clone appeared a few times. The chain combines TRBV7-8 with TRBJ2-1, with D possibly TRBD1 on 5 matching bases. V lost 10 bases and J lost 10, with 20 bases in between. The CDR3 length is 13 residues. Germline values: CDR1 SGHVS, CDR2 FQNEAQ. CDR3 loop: CATRSRLQGEQFF. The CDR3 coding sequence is TGTGCCACTCGGTCCAGGCTTCAGGGAGAGCAGTTCTTC.

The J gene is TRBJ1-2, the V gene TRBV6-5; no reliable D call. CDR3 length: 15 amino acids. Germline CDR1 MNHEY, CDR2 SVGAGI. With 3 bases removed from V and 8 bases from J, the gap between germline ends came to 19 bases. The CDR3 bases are TGTGCCAGCAGTTATTCCGACGGCGTTCCTGGCGGCTACACCTTC. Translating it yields CASSYSDGVPGGYTF.

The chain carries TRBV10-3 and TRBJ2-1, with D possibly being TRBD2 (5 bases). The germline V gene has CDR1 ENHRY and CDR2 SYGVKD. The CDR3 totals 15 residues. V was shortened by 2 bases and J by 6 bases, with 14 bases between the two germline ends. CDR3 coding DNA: TGTGCCATCAGTGAGCCAGAGGGTTCGGGCAATGAGCAGTTCTTC. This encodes CAISEPEGSGNEQFF.

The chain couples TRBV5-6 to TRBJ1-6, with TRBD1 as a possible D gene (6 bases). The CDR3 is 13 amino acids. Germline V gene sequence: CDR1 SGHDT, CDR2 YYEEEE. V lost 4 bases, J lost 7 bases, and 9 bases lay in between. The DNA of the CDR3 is TGTGCCAGCAGCGGAGACAGGAATTCACCCCTCCACTTT. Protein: CASSGDRNSPLHF.

The CDR3 loop is CASSSGHPQLLNTEAFF. For the CDR3, the DNA is TGTGCCAGCAGCTCCGGACACCCACAGTTATTGAACACTGAAGCTTTCTTT. The V gene is TRBV7-8, the J gene TRBJ1-1; perhaps TRBD1 as D (5 bases). Trimming removed 4 bases from V and 0 bases from J, with 18 bases in between. The germline gives CDR1 SGHVS, CDR2 FQNEAQ. The CDR3 is made up of 17 amino acids.